The clone carrying this TCR beta chain was seen only a few times. Those enrolled in Seattle joined during active infection and were followed longitudinally afterward. The data originate from a study of blood T cell repertoires in COVID-19. Study-level background: The origin of the acute and convalescent COVID-19 samples was the United States, Italy and Spain.

In the original processing: Reference gene primer amplification yielded estimated nucleated cell counts. Assay used: immunoSEQ multiplex PCR; TCRdb lists only in-frame clones, some missing. The DNA was the basis for D and trimming; V, J and clone size are from that table. The top ten clones hold 7.5% to 9.5% of a sample with some 230,000 clones, approximately 78% of them seen once. This receptor was obtained from a woman older than 75 with COVID-19, enrolled during active disease. Sequencing was done on a sample of peripheral blood.

CDR3 amino acids: CASSPTTPNSGNTIYF. CDR3 DNA sequence: TGTGCCAGCAGCCCTACTACACCAAACTCTGGAAACACCATATATTTT. The chain joins TRBV6-2 or TRBV6-3 to TRBJ1-3, with D unclear. CDR3 length equals 16 residues. In germline, CDR1 is MNHEY, CDR2 SVGEGT. Trimming cost V 6 bases and J 0 bases, with 15 bases left between them.